These 15 T cell receptor beta chains share one sample of origin, sequenced in a study of shared clonotypes between healthy human individuals. Generated by immunoSEQ multiplex PCR, the TCRdb table keeps only in-frame clones and is missing some. The sample has some 2.1 million clones; approximately 95% are singletons. Sample: naive CD4+ T cells sorted from blood. The subset is: CD45RA+ positively selected. Receptor source: a man between 18 and 29 years old in good health.

Points on this clone: Other DNA sequences in this sample translate to the same CDR3. The V call is TRBV30, the J call TRBJ2-2; D is uncertain. Trimming cost V 3 bases and J 8 bases, with 7 bases left between them. The CDR3 has 11 amino acids. CDR1 GTSNPN and CDR2 SVGIG come from the germline V gene (reference sequence). The CDR3 sequence: CAWRAGGELFF. CDR3 DNA sequence: TGTGCCTGGAGGGCAGGTGGGGAGCTGTTTTTT.

The chain joins TRBV6-5 to TRBJ2-7; possible D gene TRBD1, 5 bases. Looked up from germline, CDR1 is MNHEY and CDR2 is SVGAGI. V was trimmed by 2 bases and J by 1 base, leaving 12 bases between them. The CDR3 contains 15 residues. The DNA of the CDR3 is TGTGCCAGCAGTTACGGCAGGGCACATTCCTACGAGCAGTACTTC. It yields the protein CASSYGRAHSYEQYF.

This chain uses TRBV10-2 with TRBJ2-7; 10 bases align to TRBD1. The CDR3 is 13 residues long. Germline values: CDR1 WSHSY, CDR2 SAAADI. V gave up 6 bases and J gave up 3 bases; unmatched junction bases: 2. The CDR3 DNA reads TGCGCCAGCAGACGGGACAGGGGCTACGAGCAGTACTTC. Protein product: CASRRDRGYEQYF.

The chain recombines TRBV5-4 with TRBJ2-5; 8 bases align to TRBD1. Trimming removed 0 bases from V and 0 bases from J; junction bases left unmatched: 1. Per germline, CDR1 SGHNT and CDR2 YYREEE (reference sequence). The CDR3 length is 15 residues. CDR3 residues: CASSLGTGNQETQYF. CDR3 nucleotides: TGTGCCAGCAGCTTGGGGACAGGGAACCAAGAGACCCAGTACTTC.

The V call is TRBV19, the J call TRBJ2-1; TRBD1 aligns across 7 bases. The CDR3 has 15 residues. With V trimmed by 1 base and J by 4 bases, 4 bases remained unmatched. Germline-derived CDR1 and CDR2 are LNHDA and SQIVND (reference sequence). The CDR3 DNA sequence: TGTGCCAGTAGTATAGGCGGACAGGATTACAATGAGCAGTTCTTC. It encodes CASSIGGQDYNEQFF.

This clone appeared once. This sequence joins TRBV30 and TRBJ2-7; maybe TRBD1 (5 bases). This CDR3 contains 13 residues. V was cut by 0 bases and J by 4 bases, with 10 bases left in between. The germline gives CDR1 GTSNPN, CDR2 SVGIG (reference sequence). The CDR3 is CAWSVSRAYEQYF. CDR3 sequence (DNA): TGTGCCTGGAGTGTAAGCAGGGCGTACGAGCAGTACTTC.

The DNA of the CDR3 is TGTGCCAGCAGTGACCGGACAGGCGGGGGCTACACCTTC. It yields the protein CASSDRTGGGYTF. The rearrangement uses TRBV6-4 and TRBJ1-2; 7 bases match TRBD1. This CDR3 region has 13 residues. Per germline, CDR1 MRHNA and CDR2 SNTAGT. V shed 2 bases, J shed 8 bases, and the junction held 5 bases outside the gene matches.

A few counts support this clone. This chain uses TRBV25-1 with TRBJ1-6; TRBD1 aligns across 7 bases. Trimming removed 4 bases from V and 7 bases from J; junction bases left unmatched: 1. The CDR3 contains 13 residues. Germline V gene data show CDR1 as MGHDK and CDR2 as SYGVNS. The CDR3 DNA reads TGTGCCAGCAGTGTACAGGGGAATTCACCCCTCCACTTT. As protein: CASSVQGNSPLHF.

The V gene is TRBV6-1, the J gene TRBJ1-6; 7 bases align to TRBD1. The CDR3 is 11 residues long. The germline V gene encodes CDR1 MNHNS and CDR2 SASEGT. The junction had 10 bases not matched to a gene; V was cut back by 11 bases and J by 15 bases. CDR3 sequence (DNA): TGTGCCGGATCGACAGGGAATGTCCTCCACTTT. This codes for CAGSTGNVLHF.

This chain uses TRBV18 with TRBJ1-1; D is perhaps TRBD1 (5 bases). V lost 3 bases, J lost 1 base, and 12 bases lay in between. Germline CDR1 KGHSH, CDR2 LQKENI. This CDR3 has 15 residues. The CDR3 nucleotides read TGTGCCAGCTCACCGGGTCAGGGCGGGAACACTGAAGCTTTCTTT. Its translation is CASSPGQGGNTEAFF.

J is TRBJ2-5 and V is TRBV6-1; 8 bases align to TRBD1. V shed 4 bases, J shed 5 bases, and the junction held 3 bases outside the gene matches. Germline V lookup: CDR1 MNHNS, CDR2 SASEGT. This CDR3 contains 13 residues. CDR3 amino acids: CASSVNRGETQYF. CDR3 sequence (DNA): TGTGCCAGCAGTGTAAACAGGGGGGAGACCCAGTACTTC.

The genes are TRBV6-6 and TRBJ1-5; 9 bases map to TRBD1. The CDR3 is 15 residues long. The V gene end was trimmed by 6 bases and the J gene end by 4 bases; junction bases not matched to a gene: 7. From germline, CDR1 is MNHNY and CDR2 SVGAGI (reference sequence). The CDR3 DNA follows: TGTGCCAGCAGGCAGACAGGGGGAGTAAATCAGCCCCAGCATTTT. Protein: CASRQTGGVNQPQHF.

CDR3: CAGGHTGNTIYF. For the CDR3, the DNA is TGTGCCGGCGGACATACCGGAAACACCATATATTTT. This sequence joins TRBV6-1 and TRBJ1-3; tentative D call: TRBD1 (5 bases). With 11 bases removed from V and 4 bases from J, the gap between germline ends came to 12 bases. Per the germline V gene, CDR1 is MNHNS and CDR2 is SASEGT. The CDR3 runs to 12 residues.

The V and J genes are TRBV9 and TRBJ2-5; 8 bases are shared with TRBD1. The CDR3 consists of 16 residues. J gave up 4 bases and V 4 bases, and 12 bases lay outside the gene matches. Germline CDR1 is SGDLS and CDR2 is YYNGEE. In DNA, the CDR3 is TGTGCCAGCAGCCTAGTCCCGACAGGGGTGCGAGAGACCCAGTACTTC. Translation: CASSLVPTGVRETQYF. The whole variable domain, filled in from reference TRBV9 and TRBJ2-5, reads DSGVTQTPKHLITATGQRVTLRCSPRSGDLSVYWYQQSLDQGLQFLIQYYNGEERAKGNILERFSAQQFPDLHSELNLSSLELGDSALYFCASSLVPTGVRETQYFGPGTRLLVL.

This clone was seen just once. The CDR3 DNA reads as TGTGCCAGCTCGCCTGGGGGGCGGAGGATAACAGATACGCAGTATTTT. Amino acid sequence: CASSPGGRRITDTQYF. The gene calls are TRBV18 and TRBJ2-3; either TRBD1 or TRBD2 may supply D (6 bases each). Germline V CDR1 and CDR2: KGHSH, LQKENI. V lost 6 bases to trimming and J lost 3 bases, with 19 bases between them. CDR3 size: 16 residues.